The rows below give T cell receptor beta chains drawn from one sample of a study of T-cell reconstitution after alpha-beta-depleted transplantation in children. In TCRdb, the PCR reads were re-called with MiXCR into one record per CDR3 protein. Of roughly 590,000 distinct CDR3 sequences in the sample, around a sixth are singletons; the top ten hold about 1.1%. This material consisted of PBMCs from the stem cell graft donor, taken from the stem cell graft. Receptor source: a human donor who donated a stem cell graft to a child with acute myeloid leukemia. Each CDR3 is given with its conserved first and last residue. A D gene is named only where the DNA matches it firmly. The size field is filled for only some rows; it gives once, few, many or a size class.

>TRBJ1-5|TRBV20-1|many|TRBD1
TGCAGTGCTGTCCCCGGACAGGGCGGCAATCAGCCCCAGCATTTT
CSAVPGQGGNQPQHF
>TRBJ2-1|TRBV20-1|many|TRBD2
TGCAGTGCTAGGGGGGGGACTAGCGGGAATGAGCAGTTCTTC
CSARGGTSGNEQFF
>TRBJ2-7|TRBV4-1|-|TRBD1
TGCGCCAGCAGCCAAGGGCCGGACAGGACCTACGAGCAGTACTTC
CASSQGPDRTYEQYF
>TRBJ2-1|TRBV12-5|-|-
TGTGCTAGTGGTTTGGTACCAGCCCCCTCCCCCAAGGGGAATGAGCAGTTCTTC
CASGLVPAPSPKGNEQFF
>TRBJ2-3|TRBV5-1|many|TRBD2
TGCGCCAGCAGCTTGACTAGCGGGGTAACAGATACGCAGTATTTT
CASSLTSGVTDTQYF
>TRBJ1-5|TRBV20-1|many|-
TGCAGTGCCAATCCCCGGCCTGCGGGGGGAAATCAGCCCCAGCATTTT
CSANPRPAGGNQPQHF
>TRBJ1-4|TRBV4-3|few|-
TGCGCCAGCAGCCAAGGCGCCGCAGCAACTAATGAAAAACTGTTTTTT
CASSQGAAATNEKLFF
>TRBJ1-2|TRBV12-3/TRBV12-4|many|-
TGTGCCAGCTCGGGAGGGAAGAATTATGGCTACACCTTC
CASSGGKNYGYTF
>TRBJ1-3|TRBV7-2|once|-
TGTGCCAGCAGCCCTCTCGGAACTGGAAACACCATATATTTT
CASSPLGTGNTIYF
>TRBJ2-1|TRBV27|-|TRBD1
TGTGCCAGCAGGCCTACAGGGGCGAATGAGCAGTTCTTC
CASRPTGANEQFF
>TRBJ2-1|TRBV20-1|few|TRBD2
TGCAGTGCTAGAGATTGGAGCGGGGGGGCCTATGAGCAGTTCTTC
CSARDWSGGAYEQFF
>TRBJ2-1|TRBV10-3|many|-
TGTGCCATCAGTGAGCCGGGACTTGGAGTTGAGCAGTTCTTC
CAISEPGLGVEQFF
>TRBJ1-1|TRBV27|many|-
TGTGCCAGCAGTTTGTGGGGCGGGGGTGACGCTGAAGCTTTCTTT
CASSLWGGGDAEAFF
>TRBJ2-1|TRBV7-9|many|-
TGTGCCAGCAGCTTAGCGGGGGGGCGGAAGGACAATGAGCAGTTCTTC
CASSLAGGRKDNEQFF
>TRBJ2-5|TRBV7-6|many|-
TGTGCCAGCAGCCAGAACAAGCTCCTGCAAGAGACCCAGTACTTC
CASSQNKLLQETQYF
>TRBJ2-7|TRBV20-1|many|-
TGCAGTGCTGGTTCCTACGGGACGGATTCCTACGAGCAGTACTTC
CSAGSYGTDSYEQYF
>TRBJ1-1|TRBV5-1|few|-
TGCGCCAGCAGCTTCGCGGGTTCTACCCCTACTGAAGCTTTCTTT
CASSFAGSTPTEAFF
>TRBJ1-2|TRBV5-1|-|TRBD1
TGCGCCAGCAGCTTGGGGACAGGGGGCGACTATGGCTACACCTTC
CASSLGTGGDYGYTF
>TRBJ1-5|TRBV24-1|few|-
TGTGCCACCAGTGCGTCGACGGGGACATTCAATCAGCCCCAGCATTTT
CATSASTGTFNQPQHF
>TRBJ1-2|TRBV29-1|many|TRBD1
TGCAGCGTTCAACAGGGGAACTATGGCTACACCTTC
CSVQQGNYGYTF
>TRBJ2-2|TRBV5-5|-|-
TGTGCCAGCAGCTTTTACTCTGACAGAAACACCGGGGAGCTGTTTTTT
CASSFYSDRNTGELFF
>TRBJ1-1|TRBV6-6|-|-
TGTGCCAGCAGCGGGGTTCCGGAAGCTTTCTTT
CASSGVPEAFF
>TRBJ2-2|TRBV5-1|few|-
TGCGCCAGCAGCTTGGGGGGGACACTTACCACCGGGGAGCTGTTTTTT
CASSLGGTLTTGELFF